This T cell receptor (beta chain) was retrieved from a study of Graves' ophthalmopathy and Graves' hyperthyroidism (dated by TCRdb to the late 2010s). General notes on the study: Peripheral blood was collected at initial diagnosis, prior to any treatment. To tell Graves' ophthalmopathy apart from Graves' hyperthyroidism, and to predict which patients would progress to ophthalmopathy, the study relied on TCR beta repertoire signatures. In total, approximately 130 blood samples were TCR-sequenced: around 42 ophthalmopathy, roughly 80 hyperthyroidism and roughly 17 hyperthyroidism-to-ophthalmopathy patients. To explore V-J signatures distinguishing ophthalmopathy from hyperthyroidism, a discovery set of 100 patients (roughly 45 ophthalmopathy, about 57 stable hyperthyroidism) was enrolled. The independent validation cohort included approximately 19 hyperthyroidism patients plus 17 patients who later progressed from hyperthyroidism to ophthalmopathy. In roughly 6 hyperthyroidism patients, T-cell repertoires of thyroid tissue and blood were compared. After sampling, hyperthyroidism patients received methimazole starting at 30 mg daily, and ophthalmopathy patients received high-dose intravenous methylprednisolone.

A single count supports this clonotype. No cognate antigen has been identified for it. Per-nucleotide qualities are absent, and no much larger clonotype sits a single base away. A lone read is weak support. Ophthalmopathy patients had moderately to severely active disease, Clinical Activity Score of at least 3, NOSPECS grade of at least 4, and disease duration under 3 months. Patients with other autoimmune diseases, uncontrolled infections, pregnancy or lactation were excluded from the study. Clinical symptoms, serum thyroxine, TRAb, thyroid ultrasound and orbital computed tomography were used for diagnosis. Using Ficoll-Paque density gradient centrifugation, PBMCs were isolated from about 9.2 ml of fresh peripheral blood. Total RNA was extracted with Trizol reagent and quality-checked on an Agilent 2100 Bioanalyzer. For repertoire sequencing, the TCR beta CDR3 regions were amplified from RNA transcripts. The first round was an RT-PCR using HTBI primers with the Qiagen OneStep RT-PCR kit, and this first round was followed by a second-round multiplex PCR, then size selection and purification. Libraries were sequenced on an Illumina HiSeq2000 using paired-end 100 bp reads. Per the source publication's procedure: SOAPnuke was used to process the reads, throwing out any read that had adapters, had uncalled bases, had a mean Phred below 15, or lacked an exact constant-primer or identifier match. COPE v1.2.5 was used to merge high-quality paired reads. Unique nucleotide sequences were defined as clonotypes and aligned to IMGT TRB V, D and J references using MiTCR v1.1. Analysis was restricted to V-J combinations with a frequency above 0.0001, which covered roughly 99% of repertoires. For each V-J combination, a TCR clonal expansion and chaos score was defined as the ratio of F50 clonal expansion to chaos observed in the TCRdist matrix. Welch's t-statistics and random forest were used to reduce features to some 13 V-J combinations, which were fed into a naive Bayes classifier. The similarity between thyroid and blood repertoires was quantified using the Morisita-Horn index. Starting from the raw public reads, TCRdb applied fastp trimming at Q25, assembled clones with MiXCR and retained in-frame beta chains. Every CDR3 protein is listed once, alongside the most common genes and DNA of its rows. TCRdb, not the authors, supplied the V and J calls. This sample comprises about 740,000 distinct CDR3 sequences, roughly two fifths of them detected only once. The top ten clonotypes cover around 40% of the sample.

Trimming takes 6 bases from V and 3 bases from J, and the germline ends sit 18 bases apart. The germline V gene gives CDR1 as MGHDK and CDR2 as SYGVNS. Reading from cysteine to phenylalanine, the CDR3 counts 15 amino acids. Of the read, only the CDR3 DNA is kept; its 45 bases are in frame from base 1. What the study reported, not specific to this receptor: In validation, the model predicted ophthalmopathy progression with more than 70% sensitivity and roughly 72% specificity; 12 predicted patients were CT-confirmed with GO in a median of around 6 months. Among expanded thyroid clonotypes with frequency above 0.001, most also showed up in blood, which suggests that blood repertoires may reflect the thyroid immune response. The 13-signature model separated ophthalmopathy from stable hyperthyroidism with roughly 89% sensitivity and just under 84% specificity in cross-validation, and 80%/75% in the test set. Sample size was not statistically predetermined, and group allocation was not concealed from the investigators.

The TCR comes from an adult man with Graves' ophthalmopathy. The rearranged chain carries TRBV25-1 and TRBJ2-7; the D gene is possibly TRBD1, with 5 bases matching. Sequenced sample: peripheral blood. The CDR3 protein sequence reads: CASSLGVNVIYEQYF. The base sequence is TGTGCCAGCAGCTTAGGGGTAAACGTTATCTACGAGCAGTACTTC.